The source of this T cell receptor beta chain is a study of vaccination and CD4 T cells after COVID-19. Points on this clonotype: Its antigen is unknown.

Documented treatment: approximately nine-day PBMC culture with coronavirus spike peptide pools or control peptides (ViraFEST assay). Sequenced with the Oncomine TCR Beta short-read assay was DNA taken from cultured CD4+ T cells. TCRdb processed the PCR reads anew with MiXCR; each CDR3 protein has one entry. Seen here are about 6,500 distinct CDR3 sequences, more than 15% observed once, and the top ten hold less than 25%. The V end was cut by 1 base, the J end by 7 bases, with 5 bases between. Germline lookup yields CDR1 SGHAT and CDR2 FQNNGV. The CDR3 contains 12 residues. The chain combines TRBV11-2 with TRBJ2-1; D ambiguous. Input material: CD4+ T cells from blood, cultured in vitro. The TCR originated in a human donor who had recovered from COVID-19. CDR3 sequence: CASSLVGNEQFF. Written as DNA, the CDR3 is TGTGCCAGCAGCTTAGTGGGGAATGAGCAGTTCTTC.